This T cell receptor (beta chain) was observed in a study of T cell repertoires in cytomegalovirus infection. On this clonotype itself: Its antigen is still unknown.

Trimming removed 5 bases from V and 0 bases from J, with 14 bases in between. Germline V lookup: CDR1 LNHDA, CDR2 SQIVND (reference sequence). CDR3 length: 16 amino acids. TCRdb processed the reads anew with MiXCR; each CDR3 protein has one entry. The top ten clones hold 45% to 75% of a sample with about 69,000 distinct CDR3 sequences, 28% of them seen once. The receptor comes from a human donor in good health (CMV status not recorded). Some clones in this sample may be carry-over from other donors' samples. The chain employs TRBV19 and TRBJ1-5; weak D call: TRBD1 (6 bases). This material consisted of CD8+ T cells from cultured PBMCs, taken from culture after CMV antigen stimulation. In DNA, the CDR3 is TGTGCCAGTAGTCCGGACAGTTATGATAGCAATCAGCCCCAGCATTTT. Translating gives CASSPDSYDSNQPQHF. The full variable domain, its missing parts supplied by reference TRBV19 and TRBJ1-5, is DGGITQSPKYLFRKEGQNVTLSCEQNLNHDAMYWYRQDPGQGLRLIYYSQIVNDFQKGDIAEGYSVSREKKESFPLTVTSAQKNPTAFYLCASSPDSYDSNQPQHFGDGTRLSIL.